Presented here are 3 T cell receptor beta chains from one specimen sequenced in a study of blood T cell repertoires in COVID-19 (dated by TCRdb to the early 2020s). Preparation of the library involved the immunoSEQ multiplex PCR assay. TCRdb mirrors the immuneACCESS table, restricted to in-frame sequences. Some clones are absent from its copies; in checked studies, under half trace to an unresolved V gene, and the reason for the others is unknown. This sample comprises approximately 240,000 clones, about 85% of them detected only once. More than 6% of the sample belongs to the ten largest clones. The specimen was peripheral blood. The receptors originated from a woman aged 55-69 years with active or convalescent COVID-19.

The V gene is TRBV20-1, the J gene TRBJ2-1; D not resolved. V dropped 2 bases and J dropped 8 bases, with 7 bases sitting between them. Looked up from germline, CDR1 is DFQATT and CDR2 is SNEGSKA (reference sequence). The CDR3 is 11 amino acids. The CDR3 loop reads CSARPGYEQFF. CDR3 nucleotide sequence: TGCAGTGCTAGACCCGGGTATGAGCAGTTCTTC.

J is TRBJ2-2 and V is TRBV4-1, with 11 bases identical to TRBD2. Germline V gene sequence: CDR1 MGHRA, CDR2 YSYEKL. This CDR3 spans 19 amino acids. Losses at the gene ends were 0 bases for V and 5 bases for J; bases not matched to a gene: 11. CDR3 amino acids: CASSQEAGTSGGYTGELFF. The CDR3 nucleotides read TGCGCCAGCAGCCAAGAAGCCGGGACTAGCGGAGGGTATACCGGGGAGCTGTTTTTT.

The chain combines TRBV20-1 with TRBJ1-2; the D is unclear. Germline values: CDR1 DFQATT, CDR2 SNEGSKA (reference sequence). V lost 3 bases and J lost 4, with 9 bases in between. This CDR3 has 12 amino acids. Here the CDR3 reads CSASAGGYGYTF. CDR3 bases: TGCAGTGCTAGTGCGGGAGGCTATGGCTACACCTTC.